This passage covers 27 T cell receptor beta chains from one sample sequenced in a study of PD-1 blockade in classical Hodgkin lymphoma (dated by TCRdb to 2018 to 2021). The time point label, read with the paper, signifies: cycle 2 day 1 (C2D1) of nivolumab. Relapse after autologous stem cell transplantation had occurred in all trial patients, and cohorts A, B and C were distinguished by prior brentuximab vedotin exposure. The method was the immunoSEQ multiplex PCR assay. Drawn from immuneACCESS, this table holds only the in-frame rearrangements with V and J called that TCRdb kept. Clones are partly lost; checked studies trace under half to an unresolved V gene and leave the rest unexplained. The sample table shows 98,000 or so clones, and about nine tenths are seen once. Nearly 20% of the sample lies in the top ten. Source: peripheral blood mononuclear cells (PBMCs), taken before the second cycle of nivolumab. These receptors were obtained from a human donor with classical Hodgkin lymphoma.

The rearrangement joins TRBV5-4 to TRBJ1-2; 7 bases agree with TRBD1. V dropped 0 bases and J dropped 13; count of bases not matched to a gene: 18. Looked up from germline, CDR1 is SGHNT and CDR2 is YYREEE (reference sequence). There are 16 residues in the CDR3. The CDR3 coding sequence is TGTGCCAGCAGCTTGGGGACAGGTGCATTAAACCCTTCCTGCACCTTC. This translates into CASSLGTGALNPSCTF.

The J gene is TRBJ2-2, the V gene TRBV7-8, with 8 bases fitting TRBD2. V shed 2 bases and J 7 bases; nucleotides not matched to a gene: 3. The CDR3 consists of 14 residues. Germline CDR1 reads SGHVS; CDR2 reads FQNEAQ. For the CDR3, the DNA is TGTGCCAGCAGCTTAAGAGCGGGAGTCGGGGAGCTGTTTTTT. Its translation: CASSLRAGVGELFF.

The chain combines TRBV7-9 with TRBJ2-1; D remains ambiguous. V lost 7 bases and J lost 3, with 13 bases in between. CDR1 is SEHNR and CDR2 is FQNEAQ in the germline V gene (reference sequence). The CDR3 has 14 residues. CDR3 in amino acids: CASILADVYNEQFF. The CDR3 DNA reads TGTGCCAGCATCTTGGCGGACGTCTACAATGAGCAGTTCTTC.

CDR3 in DNA: TGTGCCAGCAGCTTGGGACAGGGCTATGGCTACACCTTC. The encoded protein is CASSLGQGYGYTF. The chain uses TRBV11-2 and TRBJ1-2, with 9 bases lining up with TRBD1. The CDR3 length is 13 residues. The ends lost 3 bases at V and 4 bases at J; junction bases unmatched: 0. Germline loops: CDR1 SGHAT, CDR2 FQNNGV. Drawing the rest from reference TRBV11-2 and TRBJ1-2, the complete variable domain is EAGVAQSPRYKIIEKRQSVAFWCNPISGHATLYWYQQILGQGPKLLIQFQNNGVVDDSQLPKDRFSAERLKGVDSTLKIQPAKLEDSAVYLCASSLGQGYGYTFGSGTRLTVV.

The table lists this clone with a count of one. This sequence joins TRBV7-9 and TRBJ1-1; D gene ambiguous. Germline assignment: CDR1 SEHNR and CDR2 FQNEAQ (reference sequence). Trimming cost V 1 base and J 0 bases, with 9 bases left between them. This CDR3 is 15 amino acids long. CDR3 residues: CASSLGGLMNTEAFF. The DNA for the CDR3 is TGTGCCAGCAGCTTAGGAGGACTGATGAACACTGAAGCTTTCTTT.

The chain uses TRBV2 and TRBJ2-7; D not certain. Germline values: CDR1 SNHLY, CDR2 FYNNEI. The CDR3 runs 11 residues. The V end lost 5 bases, the J end lost 13 bases, and 15 bases lay between the germline ends. The CDR3 reads CASSYSSKGYF. The CDR3 nucleotides are TGTGCCAGCAGTTATAGCTCAAAGGGTTACTTC.

The chain joins TRBV7-9 to TRBJ1-5; 12 bases agree with TRBD1. Trimming cost V 6 bases and J 6 bases; bases outside gene matches: 3. Germline CDR1 is SEHNR and CDR2 is FQNEAQ (reference sequence). There are 14 residues in the CDR3. DNA for the CDR3: TGTGCCAGCAGGGGACAGGGGGCTGGTCAGCCCCAGCATTTT. Translating gives CASRGQGAGQPQHF.

This rearrangement joins TRBV30 to TRBJ2-1, with 10 bases aligning to TRBD2. The CDR3 has 14 residues. The trim removed 2 bases at V and 8 bases at J, leaving 6 bases unmatched. CDR1 is GTSNPN, CDR2 SVGIG, per germline (reference sequence). In DNA, the CDR3 is TGTGCCTGGAGTAAGCGGGAGGGGGCCCATGAGCAGTTCTTC. Its protein product is CAWSKREGAHEQFF.

The chain carries TRBV7-6 and TRBJ1-2, with D tentatively TRBD1 (6 bases). Germline lookup yields CDR1 SGHVS and CDR2 FNYEAQ. V was pared by 0 bases and J by 4 bases, with 18 bases between. The CDR3 is 17 residues long. CDR3 in DNA: TGTGCCAGCAGCTTAGCACCCTGGGGGCCAGGGGTCTATGGCTACACCTTC. Translated: CASSLAPWGPGVYGYTF.

The chain has TRBV4-1 and TRBJ1-4; possibly TRBD1 for D (5 bases). This CDR3 is 15 amino acids long. V lost 2 bases to trimming and J lost 7 bases, with 14 bases between them. Germline V lookup: CDR1 MGHRA, CDR2 YSYEKL. The CDR3 DNA follows: TGCGCCAGCAGCCAACCGGGGAGGGGTAGTGAAAAACTGTTTTTT. This sequence encodes CASSQPGRGSEKLFF.

This clone was seen once. The V and J genes are TRBV27 and TRBJ1-3, with D perhaps matching TRBD1 (5 bases). The CDR3 contains 16 residues. Deletions cut 1 base from V and 8 bases from J, with 18 bases between. Per the germline V gene, CDR1 is MNHEY and CDR2 is SMNVEV (reference sequence). This CDR3 is CASSLLTPGLGDTIYF. As DNA, the CDR3 is TGTGCCAGCAGTTTATTGACTCCGGGACTCGGGGACACCATATATTTT.

This chain links TRBV6-5 with TRBJ2-1; TRBD2 agrees at 16 bases. Per the germline V gene, CDR1 is MNHEY and CDR2 is SVGAGI. The CDR3 runs to 15 residues. The V and J ends lost 6 bases and 10 bases, in that order; junction bases with no gene match: 6. CDR3: CASSPPGLAGGEQFF. The CDR3 bases are TGTGCCAGCAGCCCACCGGGACTAGCGGGAGGGGAGCAGTTCTTC.

The J gene is TRBJ2-5, the V gene TRBV27; D unclear. This CDR3 has 13 amino acids. V was trimmed by 5 bases and J by 5 bases, leaving 12 bases between them. The V gene's germline CDR1 is MNHEY and CDR2 SMNVEV (reference sequence). CDR3: CASSITGLETQYF. CDR3 sequence (DNA): TGTGCCAGCAGTATAACGGGTCTCGAGACCCAGTACTTC.

The chain recombines TRBV29-1 with TRBJ2-3; D tentatively reads TRBD1 or TRBD2 (5 bases each). The CDR3 extends over 15 amino acids. Trimming cost V 6 bases and J 3 bases, with 19 bases left between them. CDR1 is SQVTM, CDR2 ANQGSEA, per germline. The CDR3 nucleotides read TGCAGCGTCGTACTTTCAGGGAGTAGGACAGATACGCAGTATTTT. Protein: CSVVLSGSRTDTQYF.

This clone was found once. V usage is TRBV4-3 and J usage is TRBJ2-1; 12 bases match TRBD2. This CDR3 spans 17 amino acids. Germline V gives CDR1 LGHNA, CDR2 YSLEER. The V and J ends lost 4 bases and 4 bases, in that order; junction bases with no gene match: 8. The CDR3 nucleotides read TGCGCCAGCAGCCTTCAACCCACTAGCGGGAGGTACAATGAGCAGTTCTTC. Translating it yields CASSLQPTSGRYNEQFF.

Concerning this clone itself: At one boundary the junction diverges from the germline segment, which might be a read error. The rearrangement links TRBV28 to TRBJ2-1, with 7 bases aligning to TRBD2. The CDR3 covers 16 residues. Looked up from germline, CDR1 is MDHEN and CDR2 is SYDVKM. The CDR3 DNA sequence: TGTGCCAGCAGTTTGTGGGAGGGCCCATCCTACAATAAGCAGTTCTTC. This translates into CASSLWEGPSYNKQFF.

The rearrangement joins TRBV7-2 to TRBJ2-1; no reliable D call. The CDR3 totals 18 residues. Germline V gene sequence: CDR1 SGHTA, CDR2 FQGNSA. The V and J ends lost 1 base and 0 bases respectively, with 16 bases between them. CDR3 amino acids: CASSLGAGGLGSYNEQFF. CDR3 coding DNA: TGTGCCAGCAGCTTAGGTGCTGGCGGCCTCGGCTCCTACAATGAGCAGTTCTTC. The variable domain in full, with the rest retrieved from reference TRBV7-2 and TRBJ2-1, is GAGVSQSPSNKVTEKGKDVELRCDPISGHTALYWYRQSLGQGLEFLIYFQGNSAPDKSGLPSDRFSAERTGGSVSTLTIQRTQQEDSAVYLCASSLGAGGLGSYNEQFFGPGTRLTVL.

This chain joins TRBV15 and TRBJ1-2; weak D call: TRBD1 (6 bases). Germline loops: CDR1 LNHNV, CDR2 YYDKDF (reference sequence). The CDR3 extends over 16 amino acids. The V end lost 0 bases, the J end lost 10 bases, and 21 bases lay between the germline ends. CDR3 sequence (DNA): TGTGCCACCAGCAGAGATAGACAGGACAGCCCTTTTAACTACACCTTC. It specifies CATSRDRQDSPFNYTF.

The rearrangement uses TRBV5-6 and TRBJ2-7; 9 nucleotides agree with TRBD2. CDR3 length equals 14 residues. V lost 0 bases to trimming and J lost 5 bases; unmatched junction nucleotides: 3. Germline assignment: CDR1 SGHDT and CDR2 YYEEEE. The CDR3 here is CASSLVAGDHEQYF. CDR3 coding DNA: TGTGCCAGCAGCTTGGTAGCGGGAGACCACGAGCAGTACTTC.

This chain joins TRBV11-2 and TRBJ2-3; D tentatively reads TRBD1 or TRBD2 (5 bases each). CDR1 SGHAT and CDR2 FQNNGV come from the germline V gene. This CDR3 spans 14 amino acids. Trimming took 5 bases from V and 4 from J, leaving 13 bases between them. In DNA form, the CDR3 reads TGTGCCAGCAGCACGGGGCAGAGGGCAGATACGCAGTATTTT. It encodes CASSTGQRADTQYF.

This sequence joins TRBV27 and TRBJ2-5, with D hard to call. Looked up from germline, CDR1 is MNHEY and CDR2 is SMNVEV (reference sequence). With 1 base removed from V and 3 bases from J, the gap between germline ends came to 12 bases. CDR3 length: 15 residues. The CDR3 reads CASSLWPGEEETQYF. The CDR3 nucleotides read TGTGCCAGCAGTTTATGGCCAGGAGAGGAAGAGACCCAGTACTTC.

The J gene is TRBJ2-1, the V gene TRBV28; 8 positions agree with TRBD2. The ends lost 6 bases at V and 10 bases at J; junction bases unmatched: 8. CDR1 and CDR2 (germline): MDHEN, SYDVKM. CDR3 size: 13 residues. CDR3 sequence: CASRESGSGEQFF. The CDR3 DNA follows: TGTGCCAGCAGGGAGAGCGGGAGTGGCGAGCAGTTCTTC.

The J gene is TRBJ2-1, the V gene TRBV5-1, with TRBD1 matching over 7 bases. Germline assignment: CDR1 SGHRS and CDR2 YFSETQ. V shed 4 bases, J shed 4 bases, and the junction held 29 bases outside the gene matches. This CDR3 spans 22 amino acids. The CDR3 region is CASSPAPPARGFNGPQYNEQFF. As DNA, the CDR3 is TGCGCCAGCAGCCCGGCCCCCCCCGCCAGGGGGTTTAATGGGCCCCAATACAATGAGCAGTTCTTC.

The V gene is TRBV12-1, the J gene TRBJ1-2. TRBV12-1 is listed as a pseudogene. CDR3 size: 13 residues. The CDR3 loop is CASSSQGGEGYTF. The CDR3 DNA is TGTGCCAGCAGCTCCCAGGGGGGGGAGGGCTACACCTTC.

The V and J genes are TRBV28 and TRBJ1-2, with 7 bases aligning to TRBD1. CDR1 MDHEN and CDR2 SYDVKM come from the germline V gene. V was pared by 8 bases and J by 4 bases, with 13 bases of the junction left unmatched. This CDR3 spans 15 amino acids. CDR3 bases: TGTGCCAGCTTCGAAACAATCAGGGGGGGCTATGGCTACACCTTC. It translates to CASFETIRGGYGYTF.

The chain recombines TRBV19 with TRBJ2-2; D remains ambiguous. V lost 3 bases to trimming and J lost 2 bases, with 10 bases between them. This CDR3 is 15 amino acids long. The germline V gene has CDR1 LNHDA and CDR2 SQIVND (reference sequence). The CDR3 DNA sequence: TGTGCCAGTAGTATCCCAGATCGTAACACCGGGGAGCTGTTTTTT. Amino acid sequence: CASSIPDRNTGELFF.

To note about this clone: A read error may account for a junction end that differs from germline. The V call is TRBV5-1, the J call TRBJ1-2; D is unresolved. CDR1 and CDR2 (germline): SGHRS, YFSETQ. This CDR3 comprises 13 residues. In DNA form, the CDR3 reads TGCGCCAGCAGCTTGGCGGGGAAATCAGGCTACATCTTC. It yields the protein CASSLAGKSGYIF.